This TCR beta chain comes out of a study of T cells in localized non-small cell lung cancer. About this clone itself: Its antigen is as yet unknown.

Libraries were prepared by immunoSEQ multiplex PCR; TCRdb keeps only in-frame clonotypes and omits some of them. The sample holds tens of thousands of clones, 88% seen once. The CDR3 is 14 amino acids. Germline V gene data show CDR1 as SGHTA and CDR2 as FQGNSA. The junction had 3 bases not matched to a gene; V was cut back by 2 bases and J by 7 bases. Overall study results and limits: Uninvolved adjacent lung, not tumor, had the highest T cell clonality.

The rearrangement links TRBV7-2 to TRBJ2-1; 9 bases map to TRBD1. This specimen was peripheral blood, taken before any cancer treatment. This TCR derives from a woman aged 40-69 years with stage I squamous cell lung carcinoma. The CDR3 nucleotides read TGTGCCAGCAGCTTAATGACAGGGGGGAATGAGCAGTTCTTC. It translates to CASSLMTGGNEQFF.